The T cell receptor (beta chain) under discussion was sequenced for a study of cytomegalovirus exposure and HLA in healthy donors. Broader study findings: Accounts indicate the classifier identified cytomegalovirus status with strong specificity and sensitivity.

V shed 6 bases and J 9 bases; nucleotides not matched to a gene: 5. The CDR3 has 12 amino acids. The germline gives CDR1 SGHDT, CDR2 YYEEEE. This clone was observed a single time. The antigen remains unidentified. The PCR used 60 Vbeta and 13 Jbeta primers. Clones were sequenced by immunoSEQ multiplex PCR, and TCRdb holds only the in-frame ones, with some missing. The profile covers 90,000 to 120,000 clones, with about 80% appearing a single time and 2.7% taken by the ten largest. The sequence was collected from a man aged 25-45 years in good health and CMV-seropositive. The sample was PBMCs. This sequence joins TRBV5-6 and TRBJ2-7; 11 bases align to TRBD1. The chain's CDR3 is CASTTGTGGQYF. The CDR3 coding sequence is TGTGCCAGCACCACGGGGACAGGGGGGCAGTACTTC. Full variable domain (outside the CDR3, taken from reference TRBV5-6 and TRBJ2-7): DAGVTQSPTHLIKTRGQQVTLRCSPKSGHDTVSWYQQALGQGPQFIFQYYEEEERQRGNFPDRFSGHQFPNYSSELNVNALLLGDSALYLCASTTGTGGQYFGPGTRLTVT.